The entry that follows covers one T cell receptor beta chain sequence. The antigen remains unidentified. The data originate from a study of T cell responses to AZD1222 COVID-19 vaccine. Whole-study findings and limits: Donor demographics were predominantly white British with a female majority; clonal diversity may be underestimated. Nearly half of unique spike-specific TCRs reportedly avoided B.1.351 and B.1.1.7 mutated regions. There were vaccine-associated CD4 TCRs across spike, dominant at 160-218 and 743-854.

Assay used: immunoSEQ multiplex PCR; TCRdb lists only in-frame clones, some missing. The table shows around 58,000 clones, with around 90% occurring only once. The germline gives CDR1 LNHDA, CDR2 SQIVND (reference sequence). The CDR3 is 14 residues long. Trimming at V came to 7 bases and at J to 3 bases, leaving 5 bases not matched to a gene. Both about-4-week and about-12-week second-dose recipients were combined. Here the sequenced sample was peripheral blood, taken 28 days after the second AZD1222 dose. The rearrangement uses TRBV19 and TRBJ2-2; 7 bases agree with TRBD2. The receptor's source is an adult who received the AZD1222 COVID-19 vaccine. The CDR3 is CASKGTTYTGELFF. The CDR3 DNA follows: TGTGCCAGTAAGGGGACTACCTACACCGGGGAGCTGTTTTTT.